These 14 T cell receptor beta chains were all obtained from the same sample, sequenced in a study of CD8 T cells in Susac syndrome. It was with random hexamers that roughly 0.5 to 1 ug RNA was reverse transcribed. TCRdb recomputed calls from the immunoSEQ multiplex PCR reads with MiXCR, one row per CDR3 protein. Here the sample spans some 130,000 distinct CDR3 sequences, around 95% being singletons. Sequencing input: CD8+ T cells from PBMCs. Receptor source: a human donor with Susac syndrome.

The gene calls are TRBV6-6 and TRBJ1-1, with no clear D. The CDR3 is 11 residues long. Trimming took 8 bases from V and 3 from J, leaving 7 bases between them. Germline V CDR1 and CDR2: MNHNY, SVGAGI (reference sequence). CDR3 sequence reads: CASRPYTEAFF. CDR3 nucleotide sequence: TGTGCCAGCCGACCTTACACTGAAGCTTTCTTT.

This chain links TRBV27 with TRBJ2-1; D is ambiguous. The CDR3 length is 14 residues. Trimming took 7 bases from V and 9 from J, leaving 19 bases between them. CDR1 and CDR2 (germline): MNHEY, SMNVEV (reference sequence). This chain's CDR3 is CASNGPGVNGEQFF. For the CDR3, the DNA is TGTGCCAGCAATGGTCCGGGTGTCAATGGTGAGCAGTTCTTC.

This chain links TRBV29-1 with TRBJ1-2; perhaps TRBD1 as D (5 bases). CDR1 and CDR2 (germline): SQVTM, ANQGSEA. This CDR3 region has 11 residues. Deletions cut 4 bases from V and 7 bases from J, with 10 bases between. The DNA for the CDR3 is TGCAGCGTTGCGGGGGACGGTGGCTACACCTTC. Protein sequence: CSVAGDGGYTF. Drawing the rest from reference TRBV29-1 and TRBJ1-2, the complete variable domain is SAVISQKPSRDICQRGTSLTIQCQVDSQVTMMFWYRQQPGQSLTLIATANQGSEATYESGFVIDKFPISRPNLTFSTLTVSNMSPEDSSIYLCSVAGDGGYTFGSGTRLTVV.

This clonotype has more than one count but fewer than ten. The chain recombines TRBV12-3 or TRBV12-4 with TRBJ1-5, with unresolved D. This CDR3 spans 13 amino acids. Trimming shortened V by 1 base and J by 4 bases, and 5 bases separated the two germline ends. This CDR3 reads CASSLDGNQPQHF. CDR3 DNA: TGTGCCAGCAGTTTAGATGGGAATCAGCCCCAGCATTTT.

The genes are TRBV27 and TRBJ1-5; D is perhaps TRBD1 (6 bases). Looked up from germline, CDR1 is MNHEY and CDR2 is SMNVEV (reference sequence). V shed 8 bases and J shed 5 bases, with 13 bases lying between them. This CDR3 comprises 13 residues. CDR3 nucleotide sequence: TGTGCCAGCTCCCTGGGGGCACATCAGCCCCAGCATTTT. It is translated as CASSLGAHQPQHF.

The rearrangement joins TRBV12-3 or TRBV12-4 to TRBJ2-2; D remains ambiguous. Trimming took off 5 bases at V and 13 bases at J, with 11 bases between the two ends. The CDR3 runs to 11 residues. For the CDR3, the DNA is TGTGCCAGCAGTGCTGCCTGGGGGCTGTTTTTT. Protein: CASSAAWGLFF.

This chain links TRBV7-9 with TRBJ2-7; D remains unclear. This CDR3 is 13 amino acids long. CDR1 is SEHNR, CDR2 FQNEAQ, per germline (reference sequence). V was clipped by 9 bases and J by 0 bases, with 12 bases between them. CDR3 amino acids: CASLGGTSYEQYF. CDR3 nucleotides: TGTGCCAGTTTGGGCGGAACCTCCTACGAGCAGTACTTC.

V gene TRBV29-1 combines with J gene TRBJ1-1, with TRBD1 matching 7 bases. CDR1 and CDR2 (germline): SQVTM, ANQGSEA. This CDR3 is built from 12 residues. Losses at the gene ends were 3 bases for V and 5 bases for J; bases not matched to a gene: 3. The CDR3 spells CSVEAGGTEAFF. The CDR3 nucleotides are TGCAGCGTTGAGGCAGGGGGGACTGAAGCTTTCTTT.

This clonotype has a single count. V and J are TRBV5-4 and TRBJ1-2; tentative D call: TRBD1 (5 bases). The CDR3 sequence is 13 residues long. V was pared by 0 bases and J by 6 bases, with 9 bases between. Germline values: CDR1 SGHNT, CDR2 YYREEE (reference sequence). In nucleotides, the CDR3 is TGTGCCAGCAGCTTGGGGACAACAGATGGCTACACCTTC. Its translation: CASSLGTTDGYTF.

The chain combines TRBV5-4 with TRBJ1-4; D is possibly TRBD1 (6 bases). Trimming stripped 4 bases from V and 6 bases from J, with 13 bases between. The CDR3 is made up of 14 amino acids. The germline V gene has CDR1 SGHNT and CDR2 YYREEE (reference sequence). DNA of the CDR3: TGTGCCAGCAGCGTCGGACAGTTAGATGAAAAACTGTTTTTT. The encoded protein is CASSVGQLDEKLFF.

V gene TRBV27 combines with J gene TRBJ2-7, with D possibly called TRBD1 or TRBD2 (5 bases each). The CDR3 is made up of 14 amino acids. Germline CDR1 MNHEY, CDR2 SMNVEV (reference sequence). V was clipped by 6 bases and J by 3 bases, with 15 bases between them. The CDR3 DNA reads as TGTGCCAGCAGCGATCCACGGGACGGCTACGAGCAGTACTTC. Protein sequence: CASSDPRDGYEQYF.

This chain connects TRBV27 to TRBJ2-2; 11 positions agree with TRBD2. Germline values: CDR1 MNHEY, CDR2 SMNVEV (reference sequence). The junction had 6 bases not matched to a gene; V was cut back by 9 bases and J by 6 bases. This CDR3 region has 14 residues. CDR3 DNA: TGTGCCAGTCGTACTAGCGGGAGCCCCGGGGAGCTGTTTTTT. Its protein is CASRTSGSPGELFF.

The chain couples TRBV7-9 to TRBJ1-5; no firm D call. The CDR3 totals 15 residues. V lost 5 bases, J lost 0 bases, and 11 bases lay in between. Germline loops: CDR1 SEHNR, CDR2 FQNEAQ (reference sequence). The CDR3 here is CASSPHGDSNQPQHF. The CDR3 DNA sequence: TGTGCCAGCAGCCCACACGGTGATAGCAATCAGCCCCAGCATTTT.

The chain couples TRBV4-1 to TRBJ2-7; TRBD2 agrees at 9 bases. V gave up 1 base and J gave up 2 bases; unmatched junction bases: 3. The germline V gene has CDR1 MGHRA and CDR2 YSYEKL. This CDR3 comprises 15 residues. The CDR3 is CASSQGTSAPYEQYF. The CDR3 bases are TGCGCCAGCAGCCAAGGGACTAGCGCACCCTACGAGCAGTACTTC.